This record concerns one T cell receptor beta chain sequence. The CDR3 length is 13 residues. Germline V gene sequence: CDR1 PRHDT, CDR2 FYEKMQ (reference sequence). Trimming removed 4 bases from V and 3 bases from J, with 10 bases in between. This sample was included in a study of long-term antiretroviral therapy in people with HIV. They ran version v3.0 of the immunoSEQ assay at survey level. Data came from immunoSEQ multiplex PCR; TCRdb stores just in-frame clones and leaves some out. Here the sample spans about 23,000 clones, 82% being singletons. The rearrangement links TRBV13 to TRBJ2-7; D could derive from TRBD1 or TRBD2 (5 bases each). The specimen comprised unsorted PBMCs, sampled 0.3 years after starting antiretroviral therapy. The TCR sequence derives from a middle-aged man with HIV. The chain's CDR3 is CASSSGTYYEQYF. The CDR3, as DNA: TGTGCCAGCAGCTCCGGGACCTACTACGAGCAGTACTTC.